These 20 T cell receptor beta chains were sequenced from one sample in a study of cytomegalovirus exposure and HLA in healthy donors. PCR employed 60 Vbeta and 13 Jbeta primers. Data came from immunoSEQ multiplex PCR; TCRdb stores just in-frame clones and leaves some out. The sample lists roughly 140,000 clones; approximately 82% were seen once. Sample: PBMCs. These receptor sequences come from a woman in her sixties in good health and CMV-seropositive.

The chain combines TRBV10-3 with TRBJ2-7; 11 positions match TRBD2. V shed 6 bases, J shed 4 bases, and the junction held 5 bases outside the gene matches. Per germline, CDR1 ENHRY and CDR2 SYGVKD. The CDR3 loop spans 14 amino acids. CDR3 DNA sequence: TGTGCCATCAGCACCCTAGCGGGAGGTTACGAGCAGTACTTC. Encoded protein: CAISTLAGGYEQYF.

This clone was counted between two and nine times. The CDR3: CAWSVGRLAAYEQYF. The CDR3 DNA reads as TGTGCCTGGAGTGTAGGGCGACTAGCGGCCTACGAGCAGTACTTC. J is TRBJ2-7 and V is TRBV30; 9 bases match TRBD2. The CDR3 runs to 15 residues. The germline V gene has CDR1 GTSNPN and CDR2 SVGIG (reference sequence). After removal of 0 bases from V and 2 bases from J, the junction contained 5 bases not matched to a gene.

The V and J genes are TRBV5-1 and TRBJ2-5; maybe TRBD1 (6 bases). The end of the DNA aligns better with TRBJ2-7, so the J call may be wrong. CDR3 length equals 16 residues. In germline, CDR1 is SGHRS, CDR2 YFSETQ. The CDR3 loop reads CASNPGQGIRSYEQYF. The CDR3 nucleotides read TGCGCCAGCAACCCGGGCCAGGGGATCCGCTCCTACGAGCAGTACTTC.

A note on this clone: The identical CDR3 is also encoded by other nucleotide sequences in the sample. V usage is TRBV7-2 and J usage is TRBJ2-7, with a possible D match to TRBD2 (5 bases). The germline V and J ends were trimmed by 5 bases and 0 bases, with 14 bases remaining between them. This CDR3 has 15 amino acids. CDR1 is SGHTA and CDR2 is FQGNSA in the germline V gene. In nucleotides, the CDR3 is TGTGCCAGCAGCCCCGTCGCGGGCCCCTCCTACGAGCAGTACTTC. Translation: CASSPVAGPSYEQYF.

The V call is TRBV2, the J call TRBJ1-3, with 9 positions matching TRBD1. V was pared by 5 bases and J by 9 bases, with 11 bases of the junction left unmatched. The germline V gene has CDR1 SNHLY and CDR2 FYNNEI. The CDR3 has 15 amino acids. Here the CDR3 DNA reads TGTGCCAGCAGTTCGGACAGGGGAAGGGGGAGCACCATATATTTT. This codes for CASSSDRGRGSTIYF. The whole variable domain, filled in from reference TRBV2 and TRBJ1-3, reads EPEVTQTPSHQVTQMGQEVILRCVPISNHLYFYWYRQILGQKVEFLVSFYNNEISEKSEIFDDQFSVERPDGSNFTLKIRSTKLEDSAMYFCASSSDRGRGSTIYFGEGSWLTVV.

This clone was picked up a small number of times. This chain links TRBV6-1 with TRBJ1-5, with D possibly TRBD1 on 5 matching bases. The CDR3 loop spans 13 amino acids. Germline CDR1 is MNHNS and CDR2 is SASEGT. Between the trimmed V and J ends, which lost 3 bases and 2 bases, there was a span of 5 bases. The CDR3 DNA follows: TGTGCCAGCAGTGACAGGGGCAATCAGCCCCAGCATTTT. Translated: CASSDRGNQPQHF.

This rearrangement joins TRBV5-8 to TRBJ1-1, with 11 bases fitting TRBD1. This CDR3 contains 15 residues. Germline V gene lookup returns CDR1 SGHTS and CDR2 YDEGEE. V gave up 4 bases and J gave up 4 bases; unmatched junction bases: 6. The CDR3 bases are TGTGCCAGCAGCCTCCGGACAGGGGGCATCACTGAAGCTTTCTTT. Translation: CASSLRTGGITEAFF.

V and J are TRBV5-6 and TRBJ2-1; 9 bases match TRBD2. The V segment lost 4 bases and the J segment 4 bases; nucleotides outside the gene matches: 9. The CDR3 has 16 amino acids. Per the germline V gene, CDR1 is SGHDT and CDR2 is YYEEEE. The CDR3 loop reads CASSATLAGRYNEQFF. The CDR3, as DNA: TGTGCCAGCAGCGCTACTCTAGCGGGGAGGTACAATGAGCAGTTCTTC.

This chain connects TRBV6-5 to TRBJ2-7; 11 bases line up with TRBD2. V shed 5 bases, J shed 5 bases, and the junction held 5 bases outside the gene matches. CDR1 and CDR2 (germline): MNHEY, SVGAGI. The CDR3 is 14 amino acids. CDR3 in amino acids: CASSTSGGTDEQYF. CDR3 DNA sequence: TGTGCCAGCAGTACTAGCGGGGGAACCGACGAGCAGTACTTC.

This clone appeared a few times. V usage is TRBV28 and J usage is TRBJ2-5; 7 positions agree with TRBD1. V trimming: 5 bases; J trimming: 1 base; junction bases outside the gene matches: 10. In germline, CDR1 is MDHEN, CDR2 SYDVKM. The CDR3 has 16 residues. CDR3 DNA: TGTGCCAGCAGTCCTTCCGGGACAGATCTCCAAGAGACCCAGTACTTC. As protein: CASSPSGTDLQETQYF.

The chain joins TRBV5-6 to TRBJ2-7; 7 bases match TRBD1. CDR3 length: 15 residues. Per the germline V gene, CDR1 is SGHDT and CDR2 is YYEEEE. V lost 2 bases and J lost 0; bases outside the gene matches: 5. This CDR3 is CASSFQGVDSYEQYF. In DNA, the CDR3 is TGTGCCAGCAGCTTCCAGGGGGTAGACTCCTACGAGCAGTACTTC.

The rearrangement joins TRBV6-7 to TRBJ2-2, with 10 bases matching TRBD2. TRBV6-7 is classed as an ORF, of uncertain function. CDR3 length: 17 residues. With 10 bases clipped from V and 7 bases from J, the junction kept 18 bases outside the gene matches. Here the CDR3 DNA reads TGTGCCACCCCCCATAGTTCAGCGGGAGGGAGGAGCGGGGAGCTGTTTTTT. Translation gives CATPHSSAGGRSGELFF.

This chain links TRBV5-1 with TRBJ2-7, with 10 bases that match TRBD1. Germline V gene lookup returns CDR1 SGHRS and CDR2 YFSETQ. This CDR3 has 15 amino acids. After removal of 0 bases from V and 5 bases from J, the junction contained 5 bases not matched to a gene. The CDR3 DNA reads as TGCGCCAGCAGCTTGGGGGGGACAGGGGCCCACGAGCAGTACTTC. Amino acid sequence: CASSLGGTGAHEQYF.

This chain uses TRBV19 with TRBJ1-1; 7 bases fit TRBD1. With V trimmed by 9 bases and J by 3 bases, 7 bases remained unmatched. Per the germline V gene, CDR1 is LNHDA and CDR2 is SQIVND (reference sequence). The CDR3 loop spans 13 amino acids. CDR3 protein: CASNRGDDTEAFF. Written as DNA, the CDR3 is TGTGCCAGCAACAGGGGCGACGACACTGAAGCTTTCTTT.

This chain connects TRBV18 to TRBJ2-3; 15 bases align to TRBD2. The germline CDR1 and CDR2 sequences are KGHSH and LQKENI. Trimming took 0 bases from V and 5 from J; bases not matched to a gene: 0. This CDR3 is 16 amino acids long. In DNA form, the CDR3 reads TGTGCCAGCTCACCACCGGGACTAGCGGGAGGAGATACGCAGTATTTT. Translation: CASSPPGLAGGDTQYF. The full variable domain, its missing parts supplied by reference TRBV18 and TRBJ2-3, is NAGVMQNPRHLVRRRGQEARLRCSPMKGHSHVYWYRQLPEEGLKFMVYLQKENIIDESGMPKERFSAEFPKEGPSILRIQQVVRGDSAAYFCASSPPGLAGGDTQYFGPGTRLTVL.

The genes are TRBV4-2 and TRBJ2-5, with a tentative D call TRBD1 (6 bases). Germline V gives CDR1 LGHNA, CDR2 YNFKEQ. The V and J ends lost 1 base and 5 bases respectively, with 17 bases between them. This CDR3 region has 16 residues. CDR3 loop: CASSQAQGTDRETQYF. The CDR3 region has the DNA TGTGCCAGCAGCCAAGCCCAGGGTACCGACAGGGAGACCCAGTACTTC.

The chain combines TRBV20-1 with TRBJ2-7; D not resolved. CDR3 length equals 11 residues. Germline CDR1 and CDR2: DFQATT and SNEGSKA (reference sequence). Trimming removed 2 bases from V and 4 bases from J, with 6 bases in between. CDR3 DNA: TGCAGTGCTAGAAATCAGTACGAGCAGTACTTC. The encoded protein is CSARNQYEQYF.

The chain is built from TRBV5-6 and TRBJ2-7; TRBD2 is a possible D gene (5 bases). This CDR3 comprises 13 residues. The V end lost 4 bases, the J end lost 6 bases, and 14 bases lay between the germline ends. Germline V gives CDR1 SGHDT, CDR2 YYEEEE. CDR3 amino acids: CASSPSSAGEQYF. The CDR3 DNA reads as TGTGCCAGCAGCCCCTCATCTGCGGGCGAGCAGTACTTC.

V usage is TRBV6-1 and J usage is TRBJ2-2; 14 bases are shared with TRBD2. The CDR3 length is 15 residues. In germline, CDR1 is MNHNS, CDR2 SASEGT. The trim removed 8 bases at V and 7 bases at J, leaving 6 bases unmatched. The CDR3 spells CASSPGTSGGGELFF. CDR3 nucleotides: TGTGCCAGCTCCCCGGGGACTAGCGGGGGCGGGGAGCTGTTTTTT.

The genes are TRBV7-9 and TRBJ2-3, with D possibly matching TRBD2 (6 bases). This CDR3 spans 13 amino acids. Germline lookup yields CDR1 SEHNR and CDR2 FQNEAQ (reference sequence). Trimming left V 3 bases short and J 5 bases short, with 9 bases between. CDR3 sequence reads: CASSFRREDTQYF. For the CDR3, the DNA is TGTGCCAGCAGCTTCCGGAGGGAAGATACGCAGTATTTT. Full variable domain (outside the CDR3, taken from reference TRBV7-9 and TRBJ2-3): DTGVSQNPRHKITKRGQNVTFRCDPISEHNRLYWYRQTLGQGPEFLTYFQNEAQLEKSRLLSDRFSAERPKGSFSTLEIQRTEQGDSAMYLCASSFRREDTQYFGPGTRLTVL.